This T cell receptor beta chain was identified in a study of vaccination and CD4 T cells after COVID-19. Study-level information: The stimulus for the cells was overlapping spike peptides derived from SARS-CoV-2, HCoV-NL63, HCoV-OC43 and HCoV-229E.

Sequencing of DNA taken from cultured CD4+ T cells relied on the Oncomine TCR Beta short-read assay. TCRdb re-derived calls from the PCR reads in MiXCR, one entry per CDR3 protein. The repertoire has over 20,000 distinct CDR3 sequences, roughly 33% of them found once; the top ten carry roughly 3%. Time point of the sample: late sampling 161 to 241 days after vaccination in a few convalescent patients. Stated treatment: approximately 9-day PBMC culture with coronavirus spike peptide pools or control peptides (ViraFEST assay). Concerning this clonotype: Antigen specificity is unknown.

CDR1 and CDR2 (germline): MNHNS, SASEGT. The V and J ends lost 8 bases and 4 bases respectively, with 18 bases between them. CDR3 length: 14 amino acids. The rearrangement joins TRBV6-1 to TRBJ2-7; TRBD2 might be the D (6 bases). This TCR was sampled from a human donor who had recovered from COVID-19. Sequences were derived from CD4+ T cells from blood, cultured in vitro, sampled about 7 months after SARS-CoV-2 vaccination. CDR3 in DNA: TGTGCCAGCCGTACGGGCGGGACTTCTTACGAGCAGTACTTC. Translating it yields CASRTGGTSYEQYF.